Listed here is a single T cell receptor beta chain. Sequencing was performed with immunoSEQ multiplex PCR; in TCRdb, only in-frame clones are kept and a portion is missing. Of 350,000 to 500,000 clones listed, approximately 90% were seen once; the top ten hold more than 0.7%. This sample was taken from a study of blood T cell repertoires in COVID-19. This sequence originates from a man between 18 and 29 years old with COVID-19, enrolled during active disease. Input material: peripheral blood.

The CDR3 coding sequence is TGTGCCAGCAGTTTAGGGCTCAGCTATGGCTACACCTTC. It codes for CASSLGLSYGYTF. V usage is TRBV12-3 or TRBV12-4 and J usage is TRBJ1-2; no firm D call. With 1 base removed from V and 4 bases from J, the gap between germline ends came to 7 bases. This CDR3 comprises 13 residues.